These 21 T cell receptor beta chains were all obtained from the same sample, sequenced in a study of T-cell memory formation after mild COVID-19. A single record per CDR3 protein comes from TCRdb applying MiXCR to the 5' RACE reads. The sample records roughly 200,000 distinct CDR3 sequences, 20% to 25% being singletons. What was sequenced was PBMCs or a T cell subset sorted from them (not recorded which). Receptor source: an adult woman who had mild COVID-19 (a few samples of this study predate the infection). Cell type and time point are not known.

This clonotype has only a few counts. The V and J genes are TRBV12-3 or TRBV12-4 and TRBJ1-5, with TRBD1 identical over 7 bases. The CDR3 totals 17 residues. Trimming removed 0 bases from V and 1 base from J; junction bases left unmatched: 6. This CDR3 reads CASSLAGTVESNQPQHF. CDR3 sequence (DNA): TGTGCCAGCAGTTTAGCCGGGACAGTCGAAAGCAATCAGCCCCAGCATTTT.

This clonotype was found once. CDR3 coding DNA: TGTGCCAGTAGTGTGAACTGGGAGTACGAGCAGTACTTC. Protein: CASSVNWEYEQYF. The chain has TRBV19 and TRBJ2-7, with TRBD2 as a possible D gene (5 bases). With 5 bases removed from V and 4 bases from J, the gap between germline ends came to 12 bases. The CDR3 is 13 residues long. Per germline, CDR1 LNHDA and CDR2 SQIVND (reference sequence).

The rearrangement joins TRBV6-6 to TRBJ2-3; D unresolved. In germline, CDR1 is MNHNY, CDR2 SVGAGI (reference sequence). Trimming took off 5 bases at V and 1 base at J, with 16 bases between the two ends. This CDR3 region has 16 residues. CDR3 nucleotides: TGTGCCAGCAGTCCTCTCCCCCTTACGGGCACAGATACGCAGTATTTT. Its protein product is CASSPLPLTGTDTQYF.

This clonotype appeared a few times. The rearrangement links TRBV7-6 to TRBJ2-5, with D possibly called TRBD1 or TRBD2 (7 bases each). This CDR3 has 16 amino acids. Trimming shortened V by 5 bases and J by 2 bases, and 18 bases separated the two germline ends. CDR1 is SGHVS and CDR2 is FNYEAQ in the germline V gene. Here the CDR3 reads CASSPRGGDGQETQYF. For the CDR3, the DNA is TGTGCCAGCAGCCCCAGGGGGGGAGATGGGCAAGAGACCCAGTACTTC. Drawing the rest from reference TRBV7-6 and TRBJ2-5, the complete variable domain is GAGVSQSPRYKVTKRGQDVALRCDPISGHVSLYWYRQALGQGPEFLTYFNYEAQQDKSGLPNDRFSAERPEGSISTLTIQRTEQRDSAMYRCASSPRGGDGQETQYFGPGTRLLVL.

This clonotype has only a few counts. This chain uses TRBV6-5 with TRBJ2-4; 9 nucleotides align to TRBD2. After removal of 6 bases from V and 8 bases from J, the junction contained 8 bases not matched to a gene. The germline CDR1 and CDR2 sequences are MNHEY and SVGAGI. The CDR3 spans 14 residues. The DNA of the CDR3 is TGTGCCAGCAGCGACTTTGCGGGAGGGGACATTCAGTACTTC. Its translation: CASSDFAGGDIQYF.

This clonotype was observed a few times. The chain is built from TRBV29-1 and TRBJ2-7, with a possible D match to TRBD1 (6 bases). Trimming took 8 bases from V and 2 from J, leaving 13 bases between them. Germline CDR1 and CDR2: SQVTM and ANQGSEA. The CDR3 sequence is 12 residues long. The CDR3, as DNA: TGCAGCTTCCGGGACAACCCCTACGAGCAGTACTTC. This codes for CSFRDNPYEQYF.

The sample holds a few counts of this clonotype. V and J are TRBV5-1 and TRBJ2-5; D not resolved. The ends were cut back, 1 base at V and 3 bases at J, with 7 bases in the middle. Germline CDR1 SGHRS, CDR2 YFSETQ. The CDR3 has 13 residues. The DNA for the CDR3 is TGCGCCAGCAGCTTGACTCCAGAAGAGACCCAGTACTTC. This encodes CASSLTPEETQYF.

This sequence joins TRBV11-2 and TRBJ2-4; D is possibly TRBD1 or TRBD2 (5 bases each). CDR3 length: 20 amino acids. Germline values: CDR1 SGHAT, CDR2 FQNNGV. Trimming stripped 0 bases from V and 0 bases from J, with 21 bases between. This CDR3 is CASSLEIDRDAGLAKNIQYF. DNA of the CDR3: TGTGCCAGCAGCTTAGAGATCGACCGGGACGCCGGACTAGCCAAAAACATTCAGTACTTC.

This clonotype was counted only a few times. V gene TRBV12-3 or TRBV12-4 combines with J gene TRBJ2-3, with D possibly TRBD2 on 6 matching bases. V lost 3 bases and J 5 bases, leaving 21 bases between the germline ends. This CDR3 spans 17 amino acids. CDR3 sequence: CASSFGLGGTARDTQYF. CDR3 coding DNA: TGTGCCAGCAGTTTTGGGCTTGGGGGGACCGCCCGAGATACGCAGTATTTT.

CDR3 coding DNA: TGCGCCAGCAGCACACAGGGGGGCACTGAAGCTTTCTTT. The encoded protein is CASSTQGGTEAFF. The chain combines TRBV5-1 with TRBJ1-1, with TRBD1 identical over 8 bases. The CDR3 length is 13 residues. The V gene end was trimmed by 4 bases and the J gene end by 4 bases; junction bases not matched to a gene: 3. Germline CDR1 SGHRS, CDR2 YFSETQ.

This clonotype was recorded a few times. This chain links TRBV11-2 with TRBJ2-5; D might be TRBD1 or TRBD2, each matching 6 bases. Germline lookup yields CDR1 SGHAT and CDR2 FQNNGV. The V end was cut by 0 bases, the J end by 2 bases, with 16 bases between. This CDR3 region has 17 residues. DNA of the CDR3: TGTGCCAGCAGCTTAGACACGTGGGGGGCGAAACAAGAGACCCAGTACTTC. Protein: CASSLDTWGAKQETQYF.

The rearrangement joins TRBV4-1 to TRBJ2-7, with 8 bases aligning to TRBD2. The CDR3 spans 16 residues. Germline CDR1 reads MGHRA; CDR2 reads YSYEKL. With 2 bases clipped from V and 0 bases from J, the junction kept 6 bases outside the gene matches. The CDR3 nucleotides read TGCGCCAGCAGCCAATGGGTAGCGGGGTACTCCTACGAGCAGTACTTC. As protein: CASSQWVAGYSYEQYF.

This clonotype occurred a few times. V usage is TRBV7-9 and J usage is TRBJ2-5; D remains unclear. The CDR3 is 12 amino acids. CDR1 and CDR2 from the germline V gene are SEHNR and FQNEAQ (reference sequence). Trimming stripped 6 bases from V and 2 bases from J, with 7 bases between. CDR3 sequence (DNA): TGTGCCAGCAGGGGCGGACAAGAGACCCAGTACTTC. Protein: CASRGGQETQYF.

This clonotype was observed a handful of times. CDR3 sequence (DNA): TGTGCCAGCAGTTACTCTTGGGCTAGCGGTCGCACAGATACGCAGTATTTT. This sequence encodes CASSYSWASGRTDTQYF. The chain uses TRBV6-5 and TRBJ2-3; 7 nucleotides line up with TRBD2. The CDR3 contains 17 residues. Unmatched junction bases numbered 7, after V lost 0 bases and J lost 1 base. CDR1 and CDR2 (germline): MNHEY, SVGAGI.

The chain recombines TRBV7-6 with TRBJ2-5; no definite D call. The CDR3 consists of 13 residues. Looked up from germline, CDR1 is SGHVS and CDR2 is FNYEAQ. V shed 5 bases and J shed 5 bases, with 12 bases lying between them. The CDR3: CASSRTLAETQYF. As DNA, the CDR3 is TGTGCCAGCAGCCGAACCCTGGCGGAGACCCAGTACTTC.

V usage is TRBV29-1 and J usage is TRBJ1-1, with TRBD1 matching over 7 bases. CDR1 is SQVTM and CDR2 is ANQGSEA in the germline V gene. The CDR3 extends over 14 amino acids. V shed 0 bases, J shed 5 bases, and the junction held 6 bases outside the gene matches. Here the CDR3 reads CSVEDPQGGTEAFF. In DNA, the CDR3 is TGCAGCGTTGAAGACCCGCAGGGGGGTACTGAAGCTTTCTTT.

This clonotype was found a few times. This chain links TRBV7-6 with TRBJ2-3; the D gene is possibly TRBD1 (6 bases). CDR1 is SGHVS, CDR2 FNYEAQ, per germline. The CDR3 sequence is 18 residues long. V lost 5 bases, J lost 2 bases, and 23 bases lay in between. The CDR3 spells CASSQSHSLGALTDTQYF. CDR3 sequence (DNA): TGTGCCAGCAGCCAATCCCACTCCCTGGGGGCTCTCACAGATACGCAGTATTTT.

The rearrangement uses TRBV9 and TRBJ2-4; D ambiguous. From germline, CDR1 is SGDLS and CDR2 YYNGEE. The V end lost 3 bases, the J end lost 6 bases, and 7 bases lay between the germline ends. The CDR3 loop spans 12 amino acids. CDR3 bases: TGTGCCAGCAGCGGAAGAGCAAACATTCAGTACTTC. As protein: CASSGRANIQYF.

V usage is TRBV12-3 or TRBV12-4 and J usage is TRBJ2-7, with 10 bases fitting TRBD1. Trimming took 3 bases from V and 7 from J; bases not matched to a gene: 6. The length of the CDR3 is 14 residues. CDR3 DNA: TGTGCCAGCAGTTTGCGACAGGGGGCGGGGGAGCAGTACTTC. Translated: CASSLRQGAGEQYF.

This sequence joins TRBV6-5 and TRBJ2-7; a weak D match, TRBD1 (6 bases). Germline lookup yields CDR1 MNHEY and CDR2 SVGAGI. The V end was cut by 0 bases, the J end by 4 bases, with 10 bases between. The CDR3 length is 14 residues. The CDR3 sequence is CASSYSKRGYEQYF. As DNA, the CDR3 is TGTGCCAGCAGTTACTCGAAGAGGGGGTACGAGCAGTACTTC.

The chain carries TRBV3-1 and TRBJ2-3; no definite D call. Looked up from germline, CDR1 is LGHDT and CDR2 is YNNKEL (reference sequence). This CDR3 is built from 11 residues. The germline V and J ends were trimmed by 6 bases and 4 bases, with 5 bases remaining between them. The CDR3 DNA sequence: TGTGCCAGCAGAAGCGCAGATACGCAGTATTTT. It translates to CASRSADTQYF.